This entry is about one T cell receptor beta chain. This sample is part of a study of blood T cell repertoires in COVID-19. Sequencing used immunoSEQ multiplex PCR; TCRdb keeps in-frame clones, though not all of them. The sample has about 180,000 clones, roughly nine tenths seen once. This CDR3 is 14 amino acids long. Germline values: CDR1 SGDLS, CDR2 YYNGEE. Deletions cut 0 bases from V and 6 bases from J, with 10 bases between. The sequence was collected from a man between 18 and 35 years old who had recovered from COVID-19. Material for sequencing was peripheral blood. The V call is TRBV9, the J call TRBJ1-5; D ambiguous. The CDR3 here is CASSVDPTGQPQHF. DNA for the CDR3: TGTGCCAGCAGCGTAGATCCTACGGGTCAGCCCCAGCATTTT.